The 2 T cell receptor beta chains in this list originate from one sample, sequenced in a study of identical twins (dated by TCRdb to the mid-2010s). Receptor amplification or capture employed 5' RACE. TCRdb shows the sequencer as Illumina HiSeq 2000. TCRdb reworked the public reads: Q25 trimming with fastp, MiXCR clone assembly, productive beta chains retained. Every entry covers one CDR3 protein and lists the most common genes and DNA from its rows. The sample has around 1.7 million distinct CDR3 sequences on record, under 35% of them singletons. The ten largest make up 0.25% to 0.3% of the sample. Material: cord blood. These receptors came from a newborn girl in good health.

Ten or more counts support this clonotype. Compared with germline, one end of the junction differs, possibly owing to a read error. The chain carries TRBV5-1 and TRBJ1-5; no clear D. The CDR3 is 15 amino acids. CDR1 and CDR2 (germline): SGHRS, YFSETQ. The CDR3 region has the DNA TGTGCCAGCAGCTTAGACGGGGTTAGCAATCAGCCCCAGCATTTT. This codes for CASSLDGVSNQPQHF.

This clonotype was found a few times. V is TRBV7-9 and J is TRBJ2-3, with TRBD2 matching over 12 bases. Germline values: CDR1 SEHNR, CDR2 FQNEAQ (reference sequence). The junction had 11 bases not matched to a gene; V was cut back by 5 bases and J by 5 bases. CDR3 length equals 17 residues. The CDR3 protein is CASSVNPSGGDRDTQYF. Written as DNA, the CDR3 is TGTGCCAGCAGCGTGAATCCTAGCGGGGGGGACCGAGATACGCAGTATTTT.